The 5 T cell receptor beta chains presented below share a single source sample, sequenced in a study of beta chain features in type 1 diabetes. Study-level results: Type 1 diabetes patients had TCRB CDR3s that were shorter (moderately but significantly so) in all four CD4+ subsets.

Their antigens remain unidentified. Every bit of the isolated RNA underwent reverse transcription, so sequencing read expressed TCRB transcripts. Sequencing was performed with immunoSEQ multiplex PCR; in TCRdb, only in-frame clones are kept and a portion is missing. The top ten clones hold 0.035% to 0.045% of a sample with 630,000 or so clones, about 14% of them seen once. Sequenced sample: naive CD4+ T cells from blood. The receptors come from a man younger than 35 with type 1 diabetes.

This chain joins TRBV15 and TRBJ2-5, with a possible D match to TRBD1 (6 bases). Trimming removed 4 bases at V and 10 bases at J, with 19 bases between. Germline lookup yields CDR1 LNHNV and CDR2 YYDKDF (reference sequence). The CDR3 is 14 residues long. This CDR3 reads CATSKQGTRDYQYF. CDR3 DNA sequence: TGTGCCACCAGCAAGCAGGGGACAAGAGACTACCAGTACTTC.

This clone has only one observation. The chain carries TRBV7-9 and TRBJ1-2, with a weak D call TRBD1 (5 bases). In germline, CDR1 is SEHNR, CDR2 FQNEAQ (reference sequence). The V end lost 2 bases, the J end lost 4 bases, and 11 bases lay between the germline ends. The CDR3 is 14 amino acids. Here the CDR3 reads CASSLSREPYGYTF. The CDR3 bases are TGTGCCAGCAGCTTAAGCAGGGAGCCCTATGGCTACACCTTC.

The chain employs TRBV4-1 and TRBJ1-2, with no clear D. The germline CDR1 and CDR2 sequences are MGHRA and YSYEKL. The length of the CDR3 is 12 residues. Trimming removed 0 bases at V and 8 bases at J, with 7 bases between. The CDR3 region has the DNA TGCGCCAGCAGCCAAGACCAGTGGGGCTACACCTTC. As protein: CASSQDQWGYTF.

This clone appeared a few times. The chain couples TRBV7-9 to TRBJ2-5; D is unresolved. V was pared by 5 bases and J by 2 bases, with 21 bases between. This CDR3 spans 17 amino acids. Germline V lookup: CDR1 SEHNR, CDR2 FQNEAQ (reference sequence). The CDR3 DNA sequence: TGTGCCAGCAGCCCCCAAAGGCCGAGTTGGCAGCAAGAGACCCAGTACTTC. This encodes CASSPQRPSWQQETQYF.

This clone has more than one count but fewer than ten. The V and J genes are TRBV7-2 and TRBJ2-5; TRBD2 agrees at 9 bases. V gave up 1 base and J gave up 2 bases; unmatched junction bases: 2. CDR1 SGHTA and CDR2 FQGNSA come from the germline V gene. The CDR3 length is 15 residues. The chain's CDR3 is CASSLVAGGQETQYF. The CDR3 DNA sequence: TGTGCCAGCAGCTTAGTGGCGGGGGGGCAAGAGACCCAGTACTTC.